This TCR beta chain was sequenced during a study of blood T cell repertoires in COVID-19. Study-level background: Sources were T cells, B-cell-depleted T cells, or PBMCs; the material itself was cDNA or gDNA.

The CDR3 totals 15 residues. Looked up from germline, CDR1 is LGHNA and CDR2 is YSLEER. Trimming removed 0 bases at V and 0 bases at J, with 8 bases between. Per the original data handling: Counts of nucleated cells, estimated from reference gene primer amplification, were obtained. Sequencing was performed with immunoSEQ multiplex PCR; in TCRdb, only in-frame clones are kept and a portion is missing. V, J and clone size are taken as reported in that table, and D and trimming were inferred from the DNA itself. The sample has some 150,000 clones, around 81% seen once. The chain joins TRBV4-3 to TRBJ1-2; the D is unclear. This TCR was sampled from a woman between 40 and 50 years old with active or convalescent COVID-19. The source material was peripheral blood. The DNA of the CDR3 is TGCGCCAGCAGCCAAGATCCCAGAACTAACTATGGCTACACCTTC. Translating gives CASSQDPRTNYGYTF.